Below, one T cell receptor beta chain is given with its context. Its matching antigen is unknown. These data belong to a study of T cells in Graves' hyperthyroidism and ophthalmopathy. Study-wide context: Peripheral blood samples were taken at initial diagnosis, prior to any treatment.

Authors of the study amplified TCR beta CDR3 regions from RNA transcripts. When the TCR CDR3 underwent first-round RT-PCR, the HTBI primer set was used. TCRdb analysed the multiplex PCR reads with MiXCR anew, one entry per CDR3 protein. Of around 350,000 distinct CDR3 sequences in the sample, roughly 15% were seen once. Whole-study results and caveats: Most thyroid clonotypes with frequency above 0.001 were detected in blood.

The V gene's germline CDR1 is SGHRS and CDR2 YFSETQ. This CDR3 spans 14 amino acids. J was trimmed by 5 bases and V by 7 bases; bases with no gene match: 9. The receptor was derived from a woman aged 60-70 years with Graves' ophthalmopathy. The chain is built from TRBV5-1 and TRBJ2-5, with TRBD1 matching 9 bases. The sequencing input was blood. For the CDR3, the DNA is TGCGCCAGCTCCGGGACAGGGCTTAGGGAGACCCAGTACTTC. It is translated as CASSGTGLRETQYF.